These 9 T cell receptor beta chains came from one sample sequenced in a study of blood T cell repertoires in COVID-19. Profiled with immunoSEQ multiplex PCR; TCRdb holds only in-frame clones, not every one. The table lists 200,000 to 250,000 clones, roughly four fifths of them singletons. The specimen sequenced was peripheral blood. The receptors originated from a woman older than 75 with COVID-19, enrolled during active disease.

The chain combines TRBV4-1 with TRBJ1-4; no clear D gene. Trimming pared 5 bases from V and 0 bases from J, leaving 7 bases between. Germline CDR1 and CDR2: MGHRA and YSYEKL. There are 14 residues in the CDR3. In DNA, the CDR3 is TGCGCCAGCAGCTTGGCTGCAACTAATGAAAAACTGTTTTTT. The encoded protein is CASSLAATNEKLFF.

The gene calls are TRBV7-2 and TRBJ1-5; possibly TRBD1 for D (6 bases). The germline V gene has CDR1 SGHTA and CDR2 FQGNSA. The CDR3 consists of 15 residues. The germline V and J ends were trimmed by 3 bases and 7 bases, with 16 bases remaining between them. The CDR3 protein is CASSLGNRVEQPQHF. CDR3 in DNA: TGTGCCAGCAGCTTGGGGAACAGGGTTGAACAGCCCCAGCATTTT.

The chain has TRBV6-5 and TRBJ1-2; 7 nucleotides align to TRBD1. The CDR3 has 14 amino acids. CDR1 is MNHEY and CDR2 is SVGAGI in the germline V gene. Trimming took 7 bases from V and 4 from J; bases not matched to a gene: 9. The CDR3 bases are TGTGCCAGCAATCGAATTGACAGGGCCTATGGCTACACCTTC. It codes for CASNRIDRAYGYTF.

J is TRBJ1-1 and V is TRBV3-1 (or the pseudogene TRBV3-2); a possible D gene is TRBD1 (6 bases). The length of the CDR3 is 15 residues. Between the trimmed V and J ends, which lost 1 base and 7 bases, there was a span of 16 bases. Germline V gene sequence: CDR1 LGHDT, CDR2 YNNKEL (reference sequence). CDR3 nucleotide sequence: TGTGCCAGCAGCCAAGCGGCAGGGGCCGGTGGTGAAGCTTTCTTT. This translates into CASSQAAGAGGEAFF.

The chain joins TRBV20-1 to TRBJ1-1; maybe TRBD1 (5 bases). Trimming pared 4 bases from V and 8 bases from J, leaving 11 bases between. From germline, CDR1 is DFQATT and CDR2 SNEGSKA (reference sequence). The CDR3 loop spans 11 amino acids. CDR3 amino acids: CSAKGSGEAFF. Written as DNA, the CDR3 is TGCAGTGCTAAGGGGTCAGGAGAAGCTTTCTTT.

The J gene is TRBJ1-5, the V gene TRBV3-1 (or the pseudogene TRBV3-2); possibly TRBD1 for D (5 bases). Trimming removed 6 bases at V and 6 bases at J, with 15 bases between. Germline V gene sequence: CDR1 LGHDT, CDR2 YNNKEL (reference sequence). The CDR3 has 14 residues. CDR3 region: CASRAEGQGQPQHF. The CDR3 bases are TGTGCCAGCAGGGCGGAGGGGCAGGGTCAGCCCCAGCATTTT.

CDR3 bases: TGTGCCAGCAGTGAACCCTTTAGAGGCTACACCTTC. Protein: CASSEPFRGYTF. The V call is TRBV6-1, the J call TRBJ1-2; D is ambiguous. With 2 bases removed from V and 8 bases from J, the gap between germline ends came to 9 bases. The CDR3 spans 12 residues. Germline CDR1 is MNHNS and CDR2 is SASEGT.

The chain carries TRBV7-2 and TRBJ2-3, with 7 bases matching TRBD1. CDR3 length: 12 amino acids. Germline V gene sequence: CDR1 SGHTA, CDR2 FQGNSA. Unmatched junction bases numbered 0, after V lost 3 bases and J lost 6 bases. CDR3 sequence (DNA): TGTGCCAGCAGCTTGACAGGGGATACGCAGTATTTT. Translation gives CASSLTGDTQYF. Using reference TRBV7-2 and TRBJ2-3 for the parts outside the CDR3, the full variable domain is GAGVSQSPSNKVTEKGKDVELRCDPISGHTALYWYRQSLGQGLEFLIYFQGNSAPDKSGLPSDRFSAERTGGSVSTLTIQRTQQEDSAVYLCASSLTGDTQYFGPGTRLTVL.

For the CDR3, the DNA is TGTGCCAGCAGCCCGGGACTGGCGAGGGACACTGAAGCTTTCTTT. It yields the protein CASSPGLARDTEAFF. V and J are TRBV7-9 and TRBJ1-1; TRBD1 might be the D (5 bases). The CDR3 spans 15 residues. Trimming stripped 5 bases from V and 3 bases from J, with 16 bases between. Germline-derived CDR1 and CDR2 are SEHNR and FQNEAQ (reference sequence). The variable domain in full, with the rest retrieved from reference TRBV7-9 and TRBJ1-1, is DTGVSQNPRHKITKRGQNVTFRCDPISEHNRLYWYRQTLGQGPEFLTYFQNEAQLEKSRLLSDRFSAERPKGSFSTLEIQRTEQGDSAMYLCASSPGLARDTEAFFGQGTRLTVV.